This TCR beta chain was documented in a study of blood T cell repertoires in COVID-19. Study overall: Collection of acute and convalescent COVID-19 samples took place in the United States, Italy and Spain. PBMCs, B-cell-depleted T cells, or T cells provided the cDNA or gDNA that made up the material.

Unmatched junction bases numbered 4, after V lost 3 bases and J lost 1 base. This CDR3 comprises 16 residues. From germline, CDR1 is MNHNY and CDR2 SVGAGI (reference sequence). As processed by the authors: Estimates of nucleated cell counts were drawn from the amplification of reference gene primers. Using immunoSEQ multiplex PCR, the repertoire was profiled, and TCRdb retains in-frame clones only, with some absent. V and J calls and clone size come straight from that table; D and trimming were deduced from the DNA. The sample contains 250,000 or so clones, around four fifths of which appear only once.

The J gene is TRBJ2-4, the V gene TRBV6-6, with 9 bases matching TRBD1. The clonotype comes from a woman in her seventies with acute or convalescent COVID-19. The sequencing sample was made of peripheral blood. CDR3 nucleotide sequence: TGTGCCAGCAGTTATGGGGACAGGGCGGCCAAAAACATTCAGTACTTC. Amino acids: CASSYGDRAAKNIQYF.